These T cell receptor beta chains were read from a single sample in a study of graft-versus-host responses after intestinal transplantation. Their recognized antigens are unknown. Sequencing was performed with immunoSEQ multiplex PCR; in TCRdb, only in-frame clones are kept and a portion is missing. This table holds 85,000 to 110,000 clones, 93% found once. The input for sequencing was unstimulated CD8+ T cells sorted from spleen or lymph node cells, taken before intestinal transplant. The receptor source for this set is a human donor who received an intestinal transplant. CDR3s include the opening cysteine and the closing phenylalanine or tryptophan. D genes are given only for firm matches. Size values are once, few and many counts, or a class for expanded clones, and some rows have none.

>-|TRBV4-1|TRBD2|TRBJ2-5
TGCGCCAGCAGCCATTTCTCTAGCGGGCAAGAGACCCAGTACTTC
CASSHFSSGQETQYF
>-|TRBV7-2|-|TRBJ1-2
TGTGCCAGCATCCTCTCTGGAGGAGTTGACTACACCTTC
CASILSGGVDYTF
>-|TRBV7-8|-|TRBJ1-6
TGTGCCAGCAGCTTGGACTGGAACGACGGACGGGGTTCACCCCTCCACTTT
CASSLDWNDGRGSPLHF
>-|TRBV2|-|TRBJ2-3
TGTGCCAGCAATGGCGGGACCACAGATACGCAGTATTTT
CASNGGTTDTQYF
>-|TRBV5-4|-|TRBJ1-1
TGTGCCAGCAGCGCTAGTGAAGGGGGAAGGTGGACTGAAGCTTTCTTT
CASSASEGGRWTEAFF
>-|TRBV28|-|TRBJ2-7
TGTGCCAGCAGTCATTTAGAGACCTCCAGCTCGGGGCAGTACTTC
CASSHLETSSSGQYF
>-|TRBV14|TRBD1|TRBJ1-1
TGTGCCAGCAGCCCGAACCGGACAGGGGTATTGGTAATGAACACTGAAGCTTTCTTT
CASSPNRTGVLVMNTEAFF
>-|TRBV13|-|TRBJ1-2
TGTGCCAGCAGCTTAGAGGGGTGGAACTATGGCTACACCTTC
CASSLEGWNYGYTF
>-|TRBV7-9|-|TRBJ1-2
TGTGCCAGCAGCTTGGAGGGGCTTAGCTATGGCTACACCTTC
CASSLEGLSYGYTF
>-|TRBV9|-|TRBJ2-7
TGTGCCAGCAGCGTAGGACGTAGAAACGAGCAGTACTTC
CASSVGRRNEQYF
>-|TRBV27|TRBD1|TRBJ2-2
TGTGCCAGCAGTACTACCTTACCGGGACAGGGGCACACCGGGGAGCTGTTTTTT
CASSTTLPGQGHTGELFF
>-|TRBV27|TRBD1|TRBJ2-7
TGTGCCAGCAGTTCACCGGGACAGGTAAAATACGAGCAGTACTTC
CASSSPGQVKYEQYF
>-|TRBV2|TRBD2|TRBJ2-4
TGTGCCAGCAGGCGGGTAGCGGGGACACTAGCCAAAAACATTCAGTACTTC
CASRRVAGTLAKNIQYF
>-|TRBV5-1|TRBD1|TRBJ2-7
TGCGCCAGCAGCTCCGACCATGGACAGGGCTACGAGCAGTACTTC
CASSSDHGQGYEQYF
>-|TRBV7-9|TRBD1|TRBJ2-7
TGTGCCAGCAGCTCCCCCCGGGACAGGGGGCGCGAGCAGTACTTC
CASSSPRDRGREQYF
>-|TRBV9|-|TRBJ1-5
TGTGCCAGCAGCAAGGACAGTTGGGAGCCCCAGCATTTT
CASSKDSWEPQHF
>once|TRBV7-7|TRBD1|TRBJ2-5
TGTGCCAGCAGCTCTGGGACAGGGGAAGAGACCCAGTACTTC
CASSSGTGEETQYF
>few|TRBV6-5|-|TRBJ1-3
TGTGCCAGCACCCACTCAGGGACGACTGGAAACACCATATATTTT
CASTHSGTTGNTIYF
>-|TRBV7-6|-|TRBJ1-1
TGTGCCAGCAGCTTAGTTGTGTCCGGGCCGACTGAAGCTTTCTTT
CASSLVVSGPTEAFF
>-|TRBV7-6|-|TRBJ1-1
TGTGCCAGCAGCCCCGGAGGGGTGAACACTGAAGCTTTCTTT
CASSPGGVNTEAFF
>-|TRBV2|-|TRBJ2-3
TGTGCCAGCAGTGATACGGTGAGCACAGATACGCAGTATTTT
CASSDTVSTDTQYF
>-|TRBV4-1|-|TRBJ2-7
TGCGCCAGCAGCCAAGTAGTTGAGGGCGAGCAGTACTTC
CASSQVVEGEQYF
>-|TRBV6-1|-|TRBJ2-1
TGTGCCAGCAGTGGAGATAACTACAATGAGCAGTTCTTC
CASSGDNYNEQFF
>-|TRBV19|TRBD1|TRBJ2-7
TGTGCCAGTAGTATAGTTGACTCCCTGACAGGGGGCTACGAGCAGTACTTC
CASSIVDSLTGGYEQYF
>once|TRBV7-9|-|TRBJ1-2
TGTGCCAGCAGCGCAACAGAGAAGTACTATGGCTACACCTTC
CASSATEKYYGYTF
>-|TRBV27|-|TRBJ1-6
TGTGCCAGCAGTTTGGGCGGGGTAGGATCACCCCTCCACTTT
CASSLGGVGSPLHF
>-|TRBV4-1|TRBD1|TRBJ1-6
TGCGCCAGCAGCCAGAGGACAGGCTTATCACCCCTCCACTTT
CASSQRTGLSPLHF
>-|TRBV7-2|TRBD2|TRBJ2-5
TGTGCCAGCAGCTTATCTACTAGCGACCCTTATGAGACCCAGTACTTC
CASSLSTSDPYETQYF
>-|TRBV5-6|-|TRBJ2-2
TGTGCCAGCAGCTATCCCCTAGGGGGAACGAACACCGGGGAGCTGTTTTTT
CASSYPLGGTNTGELFF
>-|TRBV6-1|TRBD2|TRBJ2-3
TGTGCCAGCAGGGAACTAGCGGGGGGGGGTCACCCTTACACAGATACGCAGTATTTT
CASRELAGGGHPYTDTQYF
>-|TRBV9|TRBD2|TRBJ2-5
TGTGCCAGCAGTGGAACCCGGGGGGGAGAGACCCAGTACTTC
CASSGTRGGETQYF
>-|TRBV10-1|-|TRBJ1-5
TGCGCCAGCAGTGAGTCTCGTTATCAGCCCCAGCATTTT
CASSESRYQPQHF
>-|TRBV5-6|-|TRBJ2-1
TGTGCCAGCAGCTTGGTTACAGACGATGAGCAGTTCTTC
CASSLVTDDEQFF
>once|TRBV7-8|-|TRBJ2-1
TGTGCCAGCACCCAGCCCGGGGGCCGGTACAATGAGCAGTTCTTC
CASTQPGGRYNEQFF
>-|TRBV4-1|TRBD1|TRBJ1-2
TGCGCCAGCAGCCAAGATGCTAGCGGACAGGGGATGAGTGGCTACACCTTC
CASSQDASGQGMSGYTF
>once|TRBV20-1|-|TRBJ2-5
TGCAGTGCTAGTAAGGAGACCCAGTACTTC
CSASKETQYF
>-|TRBV11-2|TRBD1|TRBJ2-5
TGTGCCAGCAGTCAAAACAGGGGGCGGCGTGCCGGAGGGACCCAGTACTTC
CASSQNRGRRAGGTQYF
>-|TRBV25-1|-|TRBJ2-5
TGTGCCAGCAGTGAAGGGGGGAAGACCCAGTACTTC
CASSEGGKTQYF
>-|TRBV7-9|-|TRBJ2-3
TGTGCCAGCAGCTTACCTCCGGACCCCAGCTCGGATACGCAGTATTTT
CASSLPPDPSSDTQYF
>-|TRBV4-1|-|TRBJ1-5
TGCGCCAGCAGCCAGTTAGATTCCGGCAATCAGCCCCAGCATTTT
CASSQLDSGNQPQHF
>-|TRBV5-8|-|TRBJ2-7
TGTGCCAGCAGCCCCCGGACAGACTACGAGCAGTACTTC
CASSPRTDYEQYF
>-|TRBV29-1|-|TRBJ1-5
TGCAGCGTTGGTTCCGGCGGTCAGCCCCAGCATTTT
CSVGSGGQPQHF